Listed below are T cell receptor beta chains from one sample, sequenced in a study of blood T cell repertoires in COVID-19. Some clones are missing from TCRdb's copy, which holds only in-frame ones; the method was immunoSEQ multiplex PCR. The table has approximately 97,000 clones, nearly 90% seen once. The sequenced sample was peripheral blood. The source is a man aged 45-60 years with active COVID-19. Each CDR3 is given with its conserved first and last residue. Clone size, where shown, is once, few, many, or a class for clones that have expanded.

CDR3aa: CASSFKETQYF
j_gene: TRBJ2-5
abundance: NA
v_gene: TRBV7-2

CDR3aa: CASIDISGANVLTF
j_gene: TRBJ2-6
abundance: NA
v_gene: TRBV5-6

CDR3aa: CASSRGVLDTQYF
j_gene: TRBJ2-3
abundance: NA
v_gene: TRBV11-3

CDR3aa: CASGQGTEAFF
j_gene: TRBJ1-1
abundance: NA
v_gene: TRBV2

CDR3aa: CASRDTGTGSYEQYF
j_gene: TRBJ2-7
abundance: NA
v_gene: TRBV2

CDR3aa: CASSPQGAVFYEQYF
j_gene: TRBJ2-7
abundance: NA
v_gene: TRBV18

CDR3aa: CASSYPLQGNFEAFF
j_gene: TRBJ1-1
abundance: once
v_gene: TRBV6-2/TRBV6-3

CDR3aa: CASSQVGNYGYTF
j_gene: TRBJ1-2
abundance: NA
v_gene: TRBV3-1/TRBV3-2

CDR3aa: CASSEIRTDTQYF
j_gene: TRBJ2-3
abundance: NA
v_gene: TRBV6-1

CDR3aa: CASSEAESLAGEKLFF
j_gene: TRBJ1-4
abundance: NA
v_gene: TRBV2

CDR3aa: CAWSTGQRRINEQYF
j_gene: TRBJ2-7
abundance: NA
v_gene: TRBV30

CDR3aa: CASSYFGGATYEQYF
j_gene: TRBJ2-7
abundance: NA
v_gene: TRBV6-2/TRBV6-3

CDR3aa: CASSLSRNYGYTF
j_gene: TRBJ1-2
abundance: few
v_gene: TRBV5-8

CDR3aa: CASSLEQGAYEQYF
j_gene: TRBJ2-7
abundance: once
v_gene: TRBV5-4

CDR3aa: CASSQASGGSEQYF
j_gene: TRBJ2-7
abundance: NA
v_gene: TRBV3-1/TRBV3-2

CDR3aa: CASSAGLTGELFF
j_gene: TRBJ2-2
abundance: once
v_gene: TRBV14

CDR3aa: CAWSLGGTNNYGYTF
j_gene: TRBJ1-2
abundance: NA
v_gene: TRBV30

CDR3aa: CASSLDRLAGLKNIQYF
j_gene: TRBJ2-4
abundance: NA
v_gene: TRBV5-1

CDR3aa: CASSPPQGVRDQPQHF
j_gene: TRBJ1-5
abundance: NA
v_gene: TRBV18

CDR3aa: CAILSPGHNTGELFF
j_gene: TRBJ2-2
abundance: NA
v_gene: TRBV10-3